The rows below give T cell receptor beta chains drawn from one sample of a study of cytomegalovirus exposure and HLA in healthy donors. This table comes from immunoSEQ multiplex PCR, and its TCRdb copy is limited to in-frame clones, with some not included. Of over 110,000 clones in the sample, roughly 80% are singletons; the top ten hold approximately 1%. The sequenced sample consisted of PBMCs. Source of these receptors: a man aged 18-30 years in good health and CMV-seronegative. Both conserved end residues are part of each CDR3. The order of the fields is clone size, V gene, D gene, J gene, CDR3 DNA, CDR3 protein. A D gene is named only where the DNA matches it firmly. The listing skips clone size in some rows; elsewhere it reads once, few, many or a size class.

few,TRBV6-1,-,TRBJ1-2,TGTGCCAGCAGTGAAATCACTAGGGGGTTTGACTATGGCTACACCTTC,CASSEITRGFDYGYTF
-,TRBV4-1,-,TRBJ1-1,TGCGCCAGCAGCCACCCAGTCGGGGTATCCTTCAACTCGTACACTGAAGCTTTCTTT,CASSHPVGVSFNSYTEAFF
-,TRBV13,TRBD1,TRBJ2-5,TGTGCCAGCAGCACACGACAGGGTGAGGGAGAGACCCAGTACTTC,CASSTRQGEGETQYF
-,TRBV9,TRBD1,TRBJ1-5,TGTGCCAGCAGCGCCTCGGGACAGAGCAATCAGCCCCAGCATTTT,CASSASGQSNQPQHF
-,TRBV30,-,TRBJ1-5,TGTGCCTGGAGTGTCGGGTTAGATCAGCCCCAGCATTTT,CAWSVGLDQPQHF
-,TRBV2,-,TRBJ2-6,TGTGCCACACAACAGGACTCTGGGGCCAACGTCCTGACTTTC,CATQQDSGANVLTF
-,TRBV29-1,-,TRBJ1-4,TGCAGCGTTGGACGGGATAATAATGAAAAACTGTTTTTT,CSVGRDNNEKLFF
once,TRBV27,-,TRBJ1-4,TGTGCCAGCAGTTTGCAAGGGGTACGCGAAAAACTGTTTTTT,CASSLQGVREKLFF
once,TRBV7-2,-,TRBJ2-3,TGTGCCAGCAGCTTCGAGGGCCGTAGCACAGATACGCAGTATTTT,CASSFEGRSTDTQYF
-,TRBV5-6,TRBD2,TRBJ2-1,TGTGCCAGCAGCCAGCCGGAGGCGGGGGGCCGCAATGAGCAGTTCTTC,CASSQPEAGGRNEQFF
-,TRBV6-5,TRBD1,TRBJ1-4,TGTGCCATACATACTGAGGGGGCGCCGGCTGAAAAACTGTTTTTT,CAIHTEGAPAEKLFF
-,TRBV20-1,TRBD1,TRBJ2-7,TGCAGTGGAAGGGGGCTGAACGAGCAGTACTTC,CSGRGLNEQYF
once,TRBV7-2,-,TRBJ1-1,TGTGCCAGCAGCTTAGGTACAGGGTTTGTCCCTGAAGCTTTCTTT,CASSLGTGFVPEAFF
-,TRBV7-2,-,TRBJ1-2,TGTGCCAGCAGCTTAGATCCCACTAACTATGGCTACACCTTC,CASSLDPTNYGYTF
-,TRBV4-3,TRBD1,TRBJ1-4,TGCGCCAGCAGCCAAGGACAGGGGGCGATGGGGTCTAATGAAAAACTGTTTTTT,CASSQGQGAMGSNEKLFF
-,TRBV13,-,TRBJ1-5,TGTGCCAGCAGCCGTCAAAGGGGTCCCCAGCATTTT,CASSRQRGPQHF
-,TRBV6-1,-,TRBJ2-7,TGTGCCAGCAGTGAAGCCCTAGGCTACGAGCAGTACTTC,CASSEALGYEQYF
-,TRBV4-1,-,TRBJ1-5,TGCGCCAGCAGCCAAGATAGAGGGTTGGGCAATCAGCCCCAGCATTTT,CASSQDRGLGNQPQHF
-,TRBV7-8,TRBD1,TRBJ1-2,TGTGCCAGCAGCTTAGCTGTCACAGGGGCTTCCTATGGCTACACCTTC,CASSLAVTGASYGYTF